The sequence of this T cell receptor (beta chain) was determined in a study of CD8+CD57+ T cells in acquired aplastic anemia. Only patients with CD8+CD57+ cell expansion on flow cytometry were chosen for sequencing. The CDR3 sequence is 15 residues long. V shed 0 bases, J shed 10 bases, and the junction held 10 bases outside the gene matches. CDR1 SGHTA and CDR2 FQGNSA come from the germline V gene. Genomic DNA acted as the template from which TCR beta VDJ combination and CDR3 sequence profiling were carried out. TCRdb redid the calling of the reads with MiXCR, one entry per CDR3 protein. Among about 200,000 distinct CDR3 sequences listed, roughly 50% were seen once.

The J gene is TRBJ2-3, the V gene TRBV7-2, with TRBD2 matching 7 bases. Sequenced input: sorted CD4+, CD8+, or CD8+CD57+ T cells (not recorded which) from PBMCs. This clonotype originated in a human donor with aplastic anemia. CDR3 in amino acids: CASSLAGGRWDAQYF. CDR3 bases: TGTGCCAGCAGCTTAGCGGGGGGGAGATGGGATGCGCAGTATTTT. Variable domain in full (rest from reference TRBV7-2 and TRBJ2-3): GAGVSQSPSNKVTEKGKDVELRCDPISGHTALYWYRQSLGQGLEFLIYFQGNSAPDKSGLPSDRFSAERTGGSVSTLTIQRTQQEDSAVYLCASSLAGGRWDAQYFGPGTRLTVL.